The clone carrying this T cell receptor (beta chain) turned up a few times. This entry is derived from a study of T cell clones after liver transplantation. Study information: Graft-donor-reactive sequences were compared with third-party-reactive TCRbeta sequences from pre-transplant mixed lymphocyte reactions. Apart from a few HCV-positive recipients, transplants were for non-autoimmune, non-viral reasons. Draws occurred before transplant, before withdrawal, and after complete or failed withdrawal.

Germline V gene data show CDR1 as LNHNV and CDR2 as YYDKDF (reference sequence). V was shortened by 0 bases and J by 3 bases, with 10 bases between the two germline ends. CDR3 size: 15 residues. Generated by immunoSEQ multiplex PCR, the TCRdb table keeps only in-frame clones and is missing some. The profile shows about 99,000 clones, around 84% of them singletons. Thawed unstimulated PBMCs were FACS-sorted by CD3, CD4 and CD8 into two populations. The chain has TRBV15 and TRBJ2-3; tentative D call: TRBD1 (5 bases). This sequence originates from a human patient who received a liver transplant. Some T cells here may be from the graft donor. This sample comprised CD4+ T cells from blood, obtained around 50 months after liver transplant. The CDR3 nucleotides read TGTGCCACCAGCAGAGAAAGAAGGGGAACAGATACGCAGTATTTT. Protein sequence: CATSRERRGTDTQYF.